The clone carrying this T cell receptor (beta chain) was observed many times. Its specificity is unknown. This record comes from a study of shared clonotypes between healthy human individuals. Study conclusions and caveats: Only blood underwent sampling, and tissue repertoires likely differ.

An even split of each subset's genomic DNA across several immunoSEQ plates was performed. Generated by immunoSEQ multiplex PCR, the TCRdb table keeps only in-frame clones and is missing some. The data contain fewer than 500,000 clones, around 79% of them singletons. V was clipped by 1 base and J by 9 bases; unmatched bases: 5. Germline assignment: CDR1 SGHTS and CDR2 YDEGEE. The CDR3 runs to 15 residues. Sequencing used PBMCs. The chain recombines TRBV5-8 with TRBJ2-2; TRBD1 matches 11 bases. This receptor was taken from a woman aged 40 to 49 in good health. Some clones in this sample may be carry-over from other donors' samples. The DNA of the CDR3 is TGTGCCAGCAGCTTGTCGGGGACAGGGGGACGGGAGCTGTTTTTT. Amino acid sequence: CASSLSGTGGRELFF.